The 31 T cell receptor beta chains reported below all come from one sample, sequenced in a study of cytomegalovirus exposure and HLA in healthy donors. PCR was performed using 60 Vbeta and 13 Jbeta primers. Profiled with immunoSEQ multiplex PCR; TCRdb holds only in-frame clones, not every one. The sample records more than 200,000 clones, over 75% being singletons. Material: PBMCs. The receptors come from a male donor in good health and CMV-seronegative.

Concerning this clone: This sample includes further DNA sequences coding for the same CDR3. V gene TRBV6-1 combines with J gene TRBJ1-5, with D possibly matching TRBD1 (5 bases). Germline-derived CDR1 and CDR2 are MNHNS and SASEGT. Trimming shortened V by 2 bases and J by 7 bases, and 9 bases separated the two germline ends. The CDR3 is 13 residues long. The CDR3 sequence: CASSEQGNQPQHF. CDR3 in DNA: TGTGCCAGCAGTGAACAGGGTAACCAGCCCCAGCATTTT.

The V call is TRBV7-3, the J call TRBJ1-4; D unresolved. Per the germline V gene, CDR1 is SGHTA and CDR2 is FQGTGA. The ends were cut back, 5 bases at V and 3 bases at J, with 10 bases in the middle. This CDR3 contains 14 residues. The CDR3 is CASSPDRANEKLFF. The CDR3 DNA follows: TGTGCCAGCAGCCCCGACCGGGCTAATGAAAAACTGTTTTTT.

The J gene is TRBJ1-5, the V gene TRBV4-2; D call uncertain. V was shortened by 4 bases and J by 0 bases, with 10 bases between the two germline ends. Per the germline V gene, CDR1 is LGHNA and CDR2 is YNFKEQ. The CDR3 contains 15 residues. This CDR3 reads CASSPTDNSNQPQHF. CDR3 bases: TGTGCCAGCAGCCCTACAGACAATAGCAATCAGCCCCAGCATTTT.

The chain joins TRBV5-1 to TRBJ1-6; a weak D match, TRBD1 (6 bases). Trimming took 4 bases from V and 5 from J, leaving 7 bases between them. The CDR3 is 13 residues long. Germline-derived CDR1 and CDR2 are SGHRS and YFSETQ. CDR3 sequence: CASSKGDNSPLHF. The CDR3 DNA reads TGCGCCAGCAGCAAGGGGGATAATTCACCCCTCCACTTT.

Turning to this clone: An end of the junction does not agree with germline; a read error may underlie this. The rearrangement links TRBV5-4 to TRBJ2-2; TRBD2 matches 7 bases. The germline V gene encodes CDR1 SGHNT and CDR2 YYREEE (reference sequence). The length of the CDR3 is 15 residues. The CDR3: CATPVGGGNAGELFF. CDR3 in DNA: TGTGCCACCCCGGTTGGGGGGGGGAACGCCGGGGAGCTGTTTTTT.

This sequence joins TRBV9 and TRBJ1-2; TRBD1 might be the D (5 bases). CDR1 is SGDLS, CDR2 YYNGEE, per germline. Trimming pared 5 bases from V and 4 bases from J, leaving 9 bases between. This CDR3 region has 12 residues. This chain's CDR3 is CASRGGVYGYTF. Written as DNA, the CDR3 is TGTGCCAGCAGGGGGGGAGTCTATGGCTACACCTTC. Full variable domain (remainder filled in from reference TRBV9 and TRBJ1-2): DSGVTQTPKHLITATGQRVTLRCSPRSGDLSVYWYQQSLDQGLQFLIQYYNGEERAKGNILERFSAQQFPDLHSELNLSSLELGDSALYFCASRGGVYGYTFGSGTRLTVV.

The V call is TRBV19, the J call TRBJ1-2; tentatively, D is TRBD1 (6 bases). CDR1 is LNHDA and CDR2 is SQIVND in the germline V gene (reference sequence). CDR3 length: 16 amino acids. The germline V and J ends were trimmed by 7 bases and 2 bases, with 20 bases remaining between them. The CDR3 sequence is CASINPKTGLNYGYTF. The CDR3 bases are TGTGCCAGTATAAACCCCAAGACAGGCCTGAACTATGGCTACACCTTC.

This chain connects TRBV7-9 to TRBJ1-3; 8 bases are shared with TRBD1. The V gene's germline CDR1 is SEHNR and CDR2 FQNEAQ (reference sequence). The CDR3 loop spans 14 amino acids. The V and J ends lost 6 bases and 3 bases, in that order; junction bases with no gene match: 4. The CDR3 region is CASRVDRDGNTIYF. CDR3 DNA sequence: TGTGCCAGCAGGGTGGACAGGGATGGAAACACCATATATTTT.

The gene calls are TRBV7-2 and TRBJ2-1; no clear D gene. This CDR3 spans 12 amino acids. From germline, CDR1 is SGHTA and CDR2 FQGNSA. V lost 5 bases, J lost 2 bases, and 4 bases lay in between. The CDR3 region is CASSATYNEQFF. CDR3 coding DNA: TGTGCCAGCAGCGCGACCTACAATGAGCAGTTCTTC. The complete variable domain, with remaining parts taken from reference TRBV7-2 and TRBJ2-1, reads GAGVSQSPSNKVTEKGKDVELRCDPISGHTALYWYRQSLGQGLEFLIYFQGNSAPDKSGLPSDRFSAERTGGSVSTLTIQRTQQEDSAVYLCASSATYNEQFFGPGTRLTVL.

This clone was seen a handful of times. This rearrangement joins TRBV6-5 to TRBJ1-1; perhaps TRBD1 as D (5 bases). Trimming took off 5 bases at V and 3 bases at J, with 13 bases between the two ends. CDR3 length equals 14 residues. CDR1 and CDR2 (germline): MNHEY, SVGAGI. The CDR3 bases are TGTGCCAGCAGTGAAGAACAGGAATACACTGAAGCTTTCTTT. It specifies CASSEEQEYTEAFF.

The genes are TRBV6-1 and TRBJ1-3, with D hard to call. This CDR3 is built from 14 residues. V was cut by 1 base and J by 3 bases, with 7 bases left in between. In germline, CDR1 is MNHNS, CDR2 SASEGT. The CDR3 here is CASSEDPGGNTIYF. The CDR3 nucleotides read TGTGCCAGCAGTGAAGACCCCGGTGGAAACACCATATATTTT.

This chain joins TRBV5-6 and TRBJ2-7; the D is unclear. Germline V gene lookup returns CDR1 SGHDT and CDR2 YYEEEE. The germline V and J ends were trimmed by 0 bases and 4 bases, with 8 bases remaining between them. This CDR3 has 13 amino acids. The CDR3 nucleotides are TGTGCCAGCAGCTTGGTTTTAGAGTACGAGCAGTACTTC. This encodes CASSLVLEYEQYF.

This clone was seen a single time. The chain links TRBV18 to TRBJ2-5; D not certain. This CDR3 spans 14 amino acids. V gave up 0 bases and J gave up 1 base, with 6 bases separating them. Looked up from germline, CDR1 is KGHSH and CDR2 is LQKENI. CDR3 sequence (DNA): TGTGCCAGCTCACCACCATCGCGCCAAGAGACCCAGTACTTC. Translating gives CASSPPSRQETQYF.

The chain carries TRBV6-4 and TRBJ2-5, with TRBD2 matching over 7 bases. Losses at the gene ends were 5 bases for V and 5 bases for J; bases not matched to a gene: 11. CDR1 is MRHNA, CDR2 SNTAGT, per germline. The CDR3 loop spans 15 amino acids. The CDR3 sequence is CASSRNAGVGETQYF. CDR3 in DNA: TGTGCCAGCAGTCGAAATGCGGGAGTTGGCGAGACCCAGTACTTC.

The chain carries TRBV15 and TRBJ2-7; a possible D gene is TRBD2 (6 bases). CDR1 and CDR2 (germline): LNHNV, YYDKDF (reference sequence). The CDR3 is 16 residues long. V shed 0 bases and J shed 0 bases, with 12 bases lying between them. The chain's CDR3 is CATSRDRGSGSYEQYF. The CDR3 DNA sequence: TGTGCCACCAGCAGAGATCGAGGTAGCGGCTCCTACGAGCAGTACTTC.

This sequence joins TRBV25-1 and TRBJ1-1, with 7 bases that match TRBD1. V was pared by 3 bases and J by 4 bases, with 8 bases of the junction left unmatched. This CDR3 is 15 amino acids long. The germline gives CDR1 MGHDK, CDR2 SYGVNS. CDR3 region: CASSETGSAVTEAFF. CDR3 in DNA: TGTGCCAGCAGTGAGACAGGGAGTGCGGTCACTGAAGCTTTCTTT.

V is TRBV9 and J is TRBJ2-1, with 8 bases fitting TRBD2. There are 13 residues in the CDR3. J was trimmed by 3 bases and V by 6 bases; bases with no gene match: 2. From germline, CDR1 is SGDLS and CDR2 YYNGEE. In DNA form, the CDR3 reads TGTGCCAGCAACCTAGCGGGCTACAATGAGCAGTTCTTC. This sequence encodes CASNLAGYNEQFF. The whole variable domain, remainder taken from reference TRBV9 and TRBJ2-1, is DSGVTQTPKHLITATGQRVTLRCSPRSGDLSVYWYQQSLDQGLQFLIQYYNGEERAKGNILERFSAQQFPDLHSELNLSSLELGDSALYFCASNLAGYNEQFFGPGTRLTVL.

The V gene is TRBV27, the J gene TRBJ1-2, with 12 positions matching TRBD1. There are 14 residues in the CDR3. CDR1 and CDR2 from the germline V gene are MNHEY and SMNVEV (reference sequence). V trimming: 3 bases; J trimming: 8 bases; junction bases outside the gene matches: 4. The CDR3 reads CASSLGTGGDGYTF. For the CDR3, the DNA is TGTGCCAGCAGTTTGGGGACAGGGGGCGACGGCTACACCTTC.

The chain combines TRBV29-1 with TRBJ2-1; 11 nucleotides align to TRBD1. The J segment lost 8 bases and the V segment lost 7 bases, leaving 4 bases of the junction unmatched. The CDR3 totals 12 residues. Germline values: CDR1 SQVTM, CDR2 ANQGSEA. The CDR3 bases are TGCAGCGCGGACAGGGGGCTCGATGAGCAGTTCTTC. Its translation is CSADRGLDEQFF.

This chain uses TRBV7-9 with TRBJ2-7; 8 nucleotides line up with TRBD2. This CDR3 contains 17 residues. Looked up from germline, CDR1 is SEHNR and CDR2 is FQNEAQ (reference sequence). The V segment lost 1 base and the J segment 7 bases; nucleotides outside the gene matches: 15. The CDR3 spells CASSLVVRREAKGEQYF. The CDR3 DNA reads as TGTGCCAGCAGCTTAGTGGTTCGGCGGGAGGCGAAGGGTGAGCAGTACTTC.

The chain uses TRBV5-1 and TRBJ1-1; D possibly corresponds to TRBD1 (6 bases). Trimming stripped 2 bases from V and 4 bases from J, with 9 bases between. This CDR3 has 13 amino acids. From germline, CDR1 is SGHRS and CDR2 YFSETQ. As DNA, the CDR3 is TGCGCCAGCAGCTTTACAGGGCCCACTGAAGCTTTCTTT. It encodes CASSFTGPTEAFF.

Written as DNA, the CDR3 is TGCAGCGCAACCAGGACAGGGTCTACGAACTATGGCTACACCTTC. It specifies CSATRTGSTNYGYTF. The chain has TRBV29-1 and TRBJ1-2; 8 bases agree with TRBD1. The CDR3 has 15 amino acids. Germline-derived CDR1 and CDR2 are SQVTM and ANQGSEA. After removal of 7 bases from V and 2 bases from J, the junction contained 12 bases not matched to a gene.

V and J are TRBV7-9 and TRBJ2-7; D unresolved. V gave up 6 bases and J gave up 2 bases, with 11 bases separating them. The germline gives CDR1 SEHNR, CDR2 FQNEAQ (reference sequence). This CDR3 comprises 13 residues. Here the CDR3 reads CASRSSLTYEQYF. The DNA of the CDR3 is TGTGCCAGCAGATCCTCACTCACCTACGAGCAGTACTTC.

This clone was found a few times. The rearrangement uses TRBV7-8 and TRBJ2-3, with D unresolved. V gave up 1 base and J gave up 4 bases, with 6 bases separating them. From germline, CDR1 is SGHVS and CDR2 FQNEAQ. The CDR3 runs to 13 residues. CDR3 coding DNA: TGTGCCAGCAGCTTAGGAGAACCAGATACGCAGTATTTT. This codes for CASSLGEPDTQYF.

CDR3 sequence: CASSRGGAGTEAFF. Written as DNA, the CDR3 is TGTGCCAGCAGTAGAGGGGGCGCGGGCACTGAAGCTTTCTTT. The V call is TRBV28, the J call TRBJ1-1, with TRBD1 matching 7 bases. The V gene's germline CDR1 is MDHEN and CDR2 SYDVKM. The CDR3 contains 14 residues. After removal of 5 bases from V and 4 bases from J, the junction contained 7 bases not matched to a gene.

CDR3 residues: CASSPQAVGDTEAFF. DNA for the CDR3: TGCGCCAGCAGCCCCCAGGCCGTGGGCGACACTGAAGCTTTCTTT. The rearrangement links TRBV5-1 to TRBJ1-1; D uncertain. The CDR3 is 15 amino acids. V was clipped by 4 bases and J by 3 bases, with 16 bases between them. In germline, CDR1 is SGHRS, CDR2 YFSETQ.

CDR3 DNA: TGCGCCAGCAGCTTCCGGGACAGGGGTGCGGGCACTGAAGCTTTCTTT. Translating it yields CASSFRDRGAGTEAFF. V gene TRBV5-1 combines with J gene TRBJ1-1; 10 bases line up with TRBD1. The CDR3 is made up of 16 amino acids. Looked up from germline, CDR1 is SGHRS and CDR2 is YFSETQ. The J segment lost 4 bases and the V segment lost 2 bases, leaving 8 bases of the junction unmatched.

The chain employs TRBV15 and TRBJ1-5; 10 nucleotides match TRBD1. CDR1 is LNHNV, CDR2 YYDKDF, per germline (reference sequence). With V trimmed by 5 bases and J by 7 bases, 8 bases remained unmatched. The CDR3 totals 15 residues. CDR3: CATSPGTGVVQPQHF. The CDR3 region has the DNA TGTGCCACCAGCCCTGGGACAGGGGTTGTCCAGCCCCAGCATTTT.

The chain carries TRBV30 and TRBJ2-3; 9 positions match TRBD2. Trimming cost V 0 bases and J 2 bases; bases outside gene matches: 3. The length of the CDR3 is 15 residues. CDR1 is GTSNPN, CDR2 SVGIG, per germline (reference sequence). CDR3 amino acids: CAWSVLAGYTDTQYF. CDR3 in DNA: TGTGCCTGGAGTGTCCTAGCGGGGTACACAGATACGCAGTATTTT.

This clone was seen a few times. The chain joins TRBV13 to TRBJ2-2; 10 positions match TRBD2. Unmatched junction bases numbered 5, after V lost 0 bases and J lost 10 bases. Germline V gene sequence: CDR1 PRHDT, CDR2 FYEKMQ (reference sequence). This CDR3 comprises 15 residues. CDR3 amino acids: CASSLGLAGVVELFF. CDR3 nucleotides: TGTGCCAGCAGCTTAGGCCTAGCGGGAGTAGTGGAGCTGTTTTTT.

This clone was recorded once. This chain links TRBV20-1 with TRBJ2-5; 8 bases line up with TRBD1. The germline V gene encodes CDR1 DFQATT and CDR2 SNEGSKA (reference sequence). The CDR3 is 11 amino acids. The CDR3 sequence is CSRDRQETQYF. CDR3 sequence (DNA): TGCTCCCGGGACAGGCAAGAGACCCAGTACTTC.